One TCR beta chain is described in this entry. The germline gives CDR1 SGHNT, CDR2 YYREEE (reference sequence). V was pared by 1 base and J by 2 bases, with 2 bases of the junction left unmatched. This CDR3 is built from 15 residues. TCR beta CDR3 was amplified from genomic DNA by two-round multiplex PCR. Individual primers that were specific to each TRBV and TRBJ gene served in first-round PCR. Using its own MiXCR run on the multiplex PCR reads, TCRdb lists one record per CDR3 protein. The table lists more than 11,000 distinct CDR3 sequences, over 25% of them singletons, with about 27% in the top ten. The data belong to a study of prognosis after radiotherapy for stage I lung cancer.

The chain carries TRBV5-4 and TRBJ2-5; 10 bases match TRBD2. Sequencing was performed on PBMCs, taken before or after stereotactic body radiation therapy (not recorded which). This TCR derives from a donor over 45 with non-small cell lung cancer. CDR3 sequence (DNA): TGTGCCAGCAGCTTGAGGACTAGCGGTCAAGAGACCCAGTACTTC. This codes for CASSLRTSGQETQYF.